These 18 T cell receptor beta chains were all obtained from the same sample, sequenced in a study of blood T cell repertoires in COVID-19. Repertoires were generated with immunoSEQ multiplex PCR, while TCRdb's copy carries only in-frame clones and drops some. The data hold tens of thousands of clones, with approximately 78% observed a single time. Input material: peripheral blood. The receptor set was obtained from a man between 60 and 70 years old with acute or convalescent COVID-19.

For this clone: The germline gene is not matched at one end of the junction; a read error may be the cause. The chain uses TRBV7-7 and TRBJ2-3, with 9 bases lining up with TRBD2. CDR3 length equals 15 residues. Germline CDR1 SSHAT, CDR2 FNYEAQ (reference sequence). The CDR3 reads CASSRSGGSTDTQYF. In DNA, the CDR3 is TGTGCTAGCAGCCGTAGCGGGGGTAGCACAGATACGCAGTATTTT.

The DNA of the CDR3 is TGTGCCAGTAGTGTCGCCTGGGCCTCCTATGGCTACACCTTC. This sequence encodes CASSVAWASYGYTF. J is TRBJ1-2 and V is TRBV19; D is uncertain. The length of the CDR3 is 14 residues. The germline gives CDR1 LNHDA, CDR2 SQIVND (reference sequence). V gave up 5 bases and J gave up 4 bases, with 14 bases separating them.

V usage is TRBV18 and J usage is TRBJ2-7; 11 nucleotides align to TRBD1. Germline values: CDR1 KGHSH, CDR2 LQKENI. V was clipped by 6 bases and J by 2 bases; unmatched bases: 6. The CDR3 is 15 residues long. CDR3 in DNA: TGTGCCAGCTCCCTCGGACAGGGGGCGACCTACGAGCAGTACTTC. Translating it yields CASSLGQGATYEQYF.

The chain recombines TRBV6-5 with TRBJ2-5, with D unresolved. Germline CDR1 MNHEY, CDR2 SVGAGI. This CDR3 has 12 amino acids. Trimming left V 8 bases short and J 2 bases short, with 9 bases between. CDR3 coding DNA: TGTGCCAGCCAACATCTTCAAGAGACCCAGTACTTC. This codes for CASQHLQETQYF.

The rearrangement uses TRBV14 and TRBJ2-1, with TRBD2 identical over 13 bases. Germline-derived CDR1 and CDR2 are SGHDN and FVKESK. The trim removed 4 bases at V and 10 bases at J, leaving 4 bases unmatched. This CDR3 has 14 amino acids. CDR3 protein: CASSLGTSGAEQFF. The CDR3 DNA reads TGTGCCAGCAGCCTCGGGACTAGCGGGGCCGAGCAGTTCTTC.

The chain uses TRBV30 and TRBJ1-6; D is ambiguous. V was shortened by 0 bases and J by 8 bases, with 14 bases between the two germline ends. Germline CDR1 is GTSNPN and CDR2 is SVGIG (reference sequence). The CDR3 spans 15 residues. CDR3 region: CAWSVSRGRDSPLHF. As DNA, the CDR3 is TGTGCCTGGAGTGTATCACGGGGTAGGGATTCACCCCTCCACTTT.

The chain joins TRBV24-1 to TRBJ2-5, with 8 bases identical to TRBD2. Trimming took 4 bases from V and 4 from J; bases not matched to a gene: 7. CDR3 length equals 15 residues. CDR1 and CDR2 (germline): KGHDR, SFDVKD. The CDR3 bases are TGTGCCACCAGTGACCCTGGACTAGCTGCAGAGACCCAGTACTTC. Translation: CATSDPGLAAETQYF.

The genes are TRBV29-1 and TRBJ1-1; D ambiguous. Germline V gene sequence: CDR1 SQVTM, CDR2 ANQGSEA. This CDR3 region has 11 residues. Trimming took 5 bases from V and 4 from J, leaving 8 bases between them. CDR3 coding DNA: TGCAGCGTTTACCGGGTCACTGAAGCTTTCTTT. Translated: CSVYRVTEAFF.

This chain connects TRBV28 to TRBJ2-7; 8 bases align to TRBD1. The germline V gene encodes CDR1 MDHEN and CDR2 SYDVKM. There are 13 residues in the CDR3. Losses at the gene ends were 6 bases for V and 2 bases for J; bases not matched to a gene: 3. CDR3 in amino acids: CASRTGVAYEQYF. The CDR3 bases are TGTGCCAGCAGGACAGGGGTCGCCTACGAGCAGTACTTC.

V usage is TRBV7-3 and J usage is TRBJ2-2, with TRBD1 matching over 8 bases. V gave up 4 bases and J gave up 6 bases; unmatched junction bases: 7. This CDR3 has 15 amino acids. Germline CDR1 and CDR2: SGHTA and FQGTGA. This CDR3 reads CASSSSGQEAGELFF. The CDR3 DNA sequence: TGTGCCAGCAGCTCATCGGGACAGGAAGCCGGGGAGCTGTTTTTT. The full variable domain, rest sourced from reference TRBV7-3 and TRBJ2-2, is GAGVSQTPSNKVTEKGKYVELRCDPISGHTALYWYRQSLGQGPEFLIYFQGTGAADDSGLPNDRFFAVRPEGSVSTLKIQRTERGDSAVYLCASSSSGQEAGELFFGEGSRLTVL.

The rearrangement uses TRBV28 and TRBJ2-7; 9 positions agree with TRBD2. J lost 3 bases, V lost 8 bases, and 8 bases had no gene match. Germline lookup yields CDR1 MDHEN and CDR2 SYDVKM. The CDR3 loop spans 14 amino acids. The CDR3 DNA follows: TGTGCCAGCGGGAATAGCGGGAGCCGCTACGAGCAGTACTTC. Its protein product is CASGNSGSRYEQYF.

The V call is TRBV11-2, the J call TRBJ2-7; D uncertain. The germline V and J ends were trimmed by 0 bases and 7 bases, with 16 bases remaining between them. This CDR3 has 15 residues. Germline V gene lookup returns CDR1 SGHAT and CDR2 FQNNGV. CDR3: CASSLDGSEFGEQYF. The CDR3 DNA reads as TGTGCCAGCAGCTTAGATGGTTCGGAGTTTGGGGAGCAGTACTTC.

The CDR3: CASSLGGGDTYGYTF. The CDR3 nucleotides read TGCGCCAGCAGCTTGGGAGGGGGCGATACCTATGGCTACACCTTC. The chain links TRBV5-1 to TRBJ1-2; 7 bases map to TRBD1. The ends lost 0 bases at V and 4 bases at J; junction bases unmatched: 6. This CDR3 is 15 amino acids long. Germline V gene sequence: CDR1 SGHRS, CDR2 YFSETQ.

This sequence joins TRBV4-2 and TRBJ2-3, with 7 nucleotides matching TRBD2. V gave up 0 bases and J gave up 6 bases; unmatched junction bases: 6. Germline CDR1 and CDR2: LGHNA and YNFKEQ. The length of the CDR3 is 15 residues. The DNA for the CDR3 is TGTGCCAGCAGCCAAGATCTAGGGAGGGCTGATACGCAGTATTTT. This encodes CASSQDLGRADTQYF.

V and J are TRBV4-1 and TRBJ1-2, with 7 nucleotides matching TRBD1. This CDR3 comprises 13 residues. The trim removed 0 bases at V and 7 bases at J, leaving 2 bases unmatched. Per germline, CDR1 MGHRA and CDR2 YSYEKL. The CDR3 DNA reads as TGCGCCAGCAGCCAAGATCACAGGGGTGGCTACACCTTC. Translated: CASSQDHRGGYTF.

This clone was seen a single time. J is TRBJ2-7 and V is TRBV9, with a weak D call TRBD1 (6 bases). Between the trimmed V and J ends, which lost 1 base and 3 bases, there was a span of 14 bases. This CDR3 has 15 residues. In germline, CDR1 is SGDLS, CDR2 YYNGEE. The CDR3 DNA sequence: TGTGCCAGCAGCGTATCTGGGGGCGAGTTCTACGAGCAGTACTTC. Protein sequence: CASSVSGGEFYEQYF.

In its sample, this clone was seen once. The chain links TRBV6-2 or TRBV6-3 to TRBJ2-1; D remains unclear. The CDR3 spans 15 residues. V lost 2 bases and J lost 5, with 13 bases in between. Germline CDR1 and CDR2: MNHEY and SVGEGT. This CDR3 is CASSYQQPPDNEQFF. The CDR3, as DNA: TGTGCCAGCAGTTACCAACAGCCCCCCGACAATGAGCAGTTCTTC.

The chain links TRBV3-1 (or the pseudogene TRBV3-2) to TRBJ2-7, with a possible D match to TRBD2 (6 bases). Germline V gene sequence: CDR1 LGHDT, CDR2 YNNKEL (reference sequence). This CDR3 region has 12 residues. The ends were cut back, 7 bases at V and 6 bases at J, with 13 bases in the middle. The CDR3 sequence is CASNTGAGEQYF. In nucleotides, the CDR3 is TGTGCCAGCAATACGGGAGCGGGCGAGCAGTACTTC.